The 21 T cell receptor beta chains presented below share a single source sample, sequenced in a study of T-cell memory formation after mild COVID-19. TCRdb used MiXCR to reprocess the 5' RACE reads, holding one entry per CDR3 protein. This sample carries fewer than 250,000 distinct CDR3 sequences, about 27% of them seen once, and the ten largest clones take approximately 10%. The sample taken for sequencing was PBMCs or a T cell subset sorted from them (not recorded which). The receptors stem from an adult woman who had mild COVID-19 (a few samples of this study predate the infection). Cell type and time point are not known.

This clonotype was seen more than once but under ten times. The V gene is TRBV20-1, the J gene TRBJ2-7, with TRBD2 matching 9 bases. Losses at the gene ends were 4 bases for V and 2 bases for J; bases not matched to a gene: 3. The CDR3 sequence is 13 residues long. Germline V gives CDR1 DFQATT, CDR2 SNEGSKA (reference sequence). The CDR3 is CSAISGGPYEQYF. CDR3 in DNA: TGCAGTGCTATTAGCGGGGGCCCCTACGAGCAGTACTTC.

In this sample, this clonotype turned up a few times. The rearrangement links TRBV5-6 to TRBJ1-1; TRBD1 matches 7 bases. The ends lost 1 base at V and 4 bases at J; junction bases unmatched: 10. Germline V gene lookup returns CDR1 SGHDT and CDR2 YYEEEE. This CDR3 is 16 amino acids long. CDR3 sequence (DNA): TGTGCCAGCAGCTTGCTACGGGACAGAGCATCCACTGAAGCTTTCTTT. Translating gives CASSLLRDRASTEAFF.

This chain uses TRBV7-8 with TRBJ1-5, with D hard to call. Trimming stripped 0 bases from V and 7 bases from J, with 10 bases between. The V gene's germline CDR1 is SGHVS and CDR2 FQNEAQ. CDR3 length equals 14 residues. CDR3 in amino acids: CASSLAPVGQPQHF. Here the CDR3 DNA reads TGTGCCAGCAGCTTAGCTCCGGTGGGGCAGCCCCAGCATTTT.

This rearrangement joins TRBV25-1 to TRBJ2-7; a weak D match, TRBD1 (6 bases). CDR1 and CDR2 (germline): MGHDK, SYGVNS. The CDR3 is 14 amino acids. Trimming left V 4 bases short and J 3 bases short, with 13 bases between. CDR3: CASSGRTAIYEQYF. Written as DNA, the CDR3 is TGTGCCAGCAGTGGACGGACAGCGATCTACGAGCAGTACTTC.

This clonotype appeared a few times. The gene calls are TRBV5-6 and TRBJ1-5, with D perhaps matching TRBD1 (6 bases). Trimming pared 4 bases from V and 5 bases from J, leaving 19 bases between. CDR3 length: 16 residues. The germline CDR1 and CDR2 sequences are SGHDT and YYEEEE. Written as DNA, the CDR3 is TGTGCCAGCAGCCGTTTTACAGGGTCTGTGCATCAGCCCCAGCATTTT. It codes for CASSRFTGSVHQPQHF. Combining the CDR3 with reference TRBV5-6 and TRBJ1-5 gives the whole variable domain DAGVTQSPTHLIKTRGQQVTLRCSPKSGHDTVSWYQQALGQGPQFIFQYYEEEERQRGNFPDRFSGHQFPNYSSELNVNALLLGDSALYLCASSRFTGSVHQPQHFGDGTRLSIL.

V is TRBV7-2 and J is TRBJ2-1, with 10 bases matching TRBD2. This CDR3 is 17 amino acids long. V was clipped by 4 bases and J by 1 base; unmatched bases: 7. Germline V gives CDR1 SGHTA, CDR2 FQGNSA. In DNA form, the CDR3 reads TGTGCCAGCAGCTCCCTCCGGACTAGCGGATCCTACAATGAGCAGTTCTTC. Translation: CASSSLRTSGSYNEQFF.

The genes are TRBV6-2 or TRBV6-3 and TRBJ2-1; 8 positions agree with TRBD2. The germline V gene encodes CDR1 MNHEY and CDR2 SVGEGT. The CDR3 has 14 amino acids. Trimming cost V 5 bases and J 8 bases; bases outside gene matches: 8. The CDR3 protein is CASSKGLGGDEQFF. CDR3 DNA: TGTGCCAGCAGTAAGGGACTAGGTGGGGATGAGCAGTTCTTC.

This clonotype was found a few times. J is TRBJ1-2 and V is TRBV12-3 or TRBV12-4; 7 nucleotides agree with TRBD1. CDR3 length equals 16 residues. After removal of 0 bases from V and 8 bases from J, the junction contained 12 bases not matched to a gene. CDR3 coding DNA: TGTGCCAGCAGTTTAGCGATGGGACAGCTGCTGGGAGGCTACACCTTC. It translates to CASSLAMGQLLGGYTF.

CDR3: CASSFDARGVNYEQYF. CDR3 nucleotides: TGTGCCAGCAGCTTCGATGCCAGGGGGGTAAACTACGAGCAGTACTTC. The chain uses TRBV5-4 and TRBJ2-7; D might be TRBD1 (7 bases). V was pared by 2 bases and J by 3 bases, with 18 bases between. In germline, CDR1 is SGHNT, CDR2 YYREEE (reference sequence). This CDR3 is built from 16 residues.

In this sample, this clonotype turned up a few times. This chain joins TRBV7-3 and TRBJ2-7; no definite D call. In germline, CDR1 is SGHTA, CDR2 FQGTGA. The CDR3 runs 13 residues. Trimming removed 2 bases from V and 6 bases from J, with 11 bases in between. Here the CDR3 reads CASSLVTGAEQYF. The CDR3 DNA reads TGTGCCAGCAGCTTAGTAACGGGTGCCGAGCAGTACTTC.

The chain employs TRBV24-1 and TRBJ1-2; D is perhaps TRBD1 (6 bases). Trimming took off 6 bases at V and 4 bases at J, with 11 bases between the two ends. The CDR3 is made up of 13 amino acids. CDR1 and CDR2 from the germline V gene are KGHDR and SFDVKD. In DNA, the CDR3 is TGTGCCACCAGTCAGCAGGGGAGCTATGGCTACACCTTC. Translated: CATSQQGSYGYTF.

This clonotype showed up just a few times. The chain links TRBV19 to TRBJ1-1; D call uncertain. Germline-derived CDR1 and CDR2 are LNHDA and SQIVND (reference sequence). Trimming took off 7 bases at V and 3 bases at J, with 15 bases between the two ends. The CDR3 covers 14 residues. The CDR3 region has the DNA TGTGCCAGTATCTCCACCGGGAGGTACACTGAAGCTTTCTTT. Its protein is CASISTGRYTEAFF.

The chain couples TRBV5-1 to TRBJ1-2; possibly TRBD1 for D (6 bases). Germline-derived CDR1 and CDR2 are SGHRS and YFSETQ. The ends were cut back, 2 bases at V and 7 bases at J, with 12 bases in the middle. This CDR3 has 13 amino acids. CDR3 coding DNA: TGCGCCAGCAGCTTACAGGGCTTCGGTGGCTACACCTTC. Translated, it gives CASSLQGFGGYTF.

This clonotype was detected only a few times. CDR3 sequence (DNA): TGTGCCAGTAGTATACGGTTAGCGGATGAGCAGTTCTTC. This encodes CASSIRLADEQFF. The J gene is TRBJ2-1, the V gene TRBV19, with D possibly matching TRBD2 (6 bases). This CDR3 contains 13 residues. V dropped 2 bases and J dropped 8 bases, with 10 bases sitting between them. In germline, CDR1 is LNHDA, CDR2 SQIVND (reference sequence). Full variable domain (rest looked up from reference TRBV19 and TRBJ2-1): DGGITQSPKYLFRKEGQNVTLSCEQNLNHDAMYWYRQDPGQGLRLIYYSQIVNDFQKGDIAEGYSVSREKKESFPLTVTSAQKNPTAFYLCASSIRLADEQFFGPGTRLTVL.

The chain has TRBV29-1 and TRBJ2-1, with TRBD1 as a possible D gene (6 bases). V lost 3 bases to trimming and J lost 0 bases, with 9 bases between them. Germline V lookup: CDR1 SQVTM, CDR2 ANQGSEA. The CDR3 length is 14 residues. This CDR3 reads CSVDATGSYNEQFF. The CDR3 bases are TGCAGCGTTGATGCGACAGGCTCCTACAATGAGCAGTTCTTC.

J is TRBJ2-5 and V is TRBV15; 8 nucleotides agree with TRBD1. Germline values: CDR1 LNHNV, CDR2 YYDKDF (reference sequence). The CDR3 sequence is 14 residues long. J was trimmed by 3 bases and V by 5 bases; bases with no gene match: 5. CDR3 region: CATSDGQGEETQYF. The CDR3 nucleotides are TGTGCCACCAGCGACGGACAGGGCGAAGAGACCCAGTACTTC.

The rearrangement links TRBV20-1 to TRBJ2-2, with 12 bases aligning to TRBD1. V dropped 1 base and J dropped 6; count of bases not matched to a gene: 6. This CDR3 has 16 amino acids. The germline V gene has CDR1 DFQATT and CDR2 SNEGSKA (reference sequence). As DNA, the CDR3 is TGCAGTGCTAGAGGGCGGGACAGGGGGCTTTCCGGGGAGCTGTTTTTT. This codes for CSARGRDRGLSGELFF.

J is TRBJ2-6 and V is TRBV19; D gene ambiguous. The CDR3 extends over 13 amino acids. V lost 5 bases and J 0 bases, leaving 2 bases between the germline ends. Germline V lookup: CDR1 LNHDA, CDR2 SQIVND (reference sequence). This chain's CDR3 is CASSDSGANVLTF. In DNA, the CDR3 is TGTGCCAGTAGTGACTCTGGGGCCAACGTCCTGACTTTC.

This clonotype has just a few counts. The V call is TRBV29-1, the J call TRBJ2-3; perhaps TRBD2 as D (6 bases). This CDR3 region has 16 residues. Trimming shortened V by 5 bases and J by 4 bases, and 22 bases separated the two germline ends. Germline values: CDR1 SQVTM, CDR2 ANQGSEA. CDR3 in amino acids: CSVWPRDGRGSDTQYF. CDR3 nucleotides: TGCAGCGTTTGGCCCCGAGACGGGAGAGGGTCAGATACGCAGTATTTT.

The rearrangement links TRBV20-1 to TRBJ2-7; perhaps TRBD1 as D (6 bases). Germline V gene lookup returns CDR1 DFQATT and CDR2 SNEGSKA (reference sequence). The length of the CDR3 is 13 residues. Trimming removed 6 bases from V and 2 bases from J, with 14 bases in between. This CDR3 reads CSARIPGAYEQYF. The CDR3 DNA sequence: TGCAGTGCGCGAATCCCAGGGGCCTACGAGCAGTACTTC.

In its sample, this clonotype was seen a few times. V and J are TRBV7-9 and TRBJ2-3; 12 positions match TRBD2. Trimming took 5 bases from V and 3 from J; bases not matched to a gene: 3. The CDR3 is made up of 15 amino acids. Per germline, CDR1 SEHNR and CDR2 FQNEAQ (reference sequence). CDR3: CASSQTSGGTDTQYF. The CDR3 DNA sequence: TGTGCCAGCAGCCAGACTAGCGGGGGTACAGATACGCAGTATTTT.